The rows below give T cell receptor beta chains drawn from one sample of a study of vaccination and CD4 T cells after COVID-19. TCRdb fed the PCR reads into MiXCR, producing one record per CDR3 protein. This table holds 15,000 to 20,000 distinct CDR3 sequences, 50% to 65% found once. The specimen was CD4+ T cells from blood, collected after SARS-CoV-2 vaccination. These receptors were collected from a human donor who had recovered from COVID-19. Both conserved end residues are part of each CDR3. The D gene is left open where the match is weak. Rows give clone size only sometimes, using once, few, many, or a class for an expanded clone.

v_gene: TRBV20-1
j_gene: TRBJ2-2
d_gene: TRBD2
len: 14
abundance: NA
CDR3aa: CSAREGGSDGELFF
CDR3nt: TGCAGTGCTAGAGAGGGCGGGAGTGACGGGGAGCTGTTTTTT

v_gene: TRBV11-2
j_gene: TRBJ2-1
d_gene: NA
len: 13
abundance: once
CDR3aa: CASSSRPSDEQLF
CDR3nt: TGTGCCAGCAGCTCCAGACCCTCGGATGAGCAGCTCTTC

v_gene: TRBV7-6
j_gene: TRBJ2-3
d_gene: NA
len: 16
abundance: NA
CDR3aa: CASSLETAGGPYTQYF
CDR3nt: TGTGCCAGCAGCTTAGAGACAGCGGGTGGGCCCTATACGCAGTATTTT

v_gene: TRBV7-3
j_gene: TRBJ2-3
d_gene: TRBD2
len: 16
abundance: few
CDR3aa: CASSSDPSGRGDTQYF
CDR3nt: TGTGCCAGCAGCTCTGACCCTAGCGGGAGAGGAGATACGCAGTATTTT

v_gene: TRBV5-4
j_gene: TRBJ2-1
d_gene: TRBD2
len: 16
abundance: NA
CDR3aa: CASSPPAGGTYNEQFF
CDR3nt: TGTGCCAGCAGCCCTCCAGCGGGAGGGACCTACAATGAGCAGTTCTTC

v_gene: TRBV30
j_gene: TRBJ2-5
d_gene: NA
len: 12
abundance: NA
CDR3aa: CAWGQYQETQYF
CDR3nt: TGTGCCTGGGGACAGTACCAAGAGACCCAGTACTTC

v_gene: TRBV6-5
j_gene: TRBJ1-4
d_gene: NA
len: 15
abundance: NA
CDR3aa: CASSYLGQFGEKLFF
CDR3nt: TGTGCCAGCAGTTACCTCGGACAGTTCGGTGAAAAACTGTTTTTT

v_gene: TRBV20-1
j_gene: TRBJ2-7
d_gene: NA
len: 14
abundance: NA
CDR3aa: CSARDRDNSYEQYF
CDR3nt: TGCAGTGCTAGAGATCGGGACAATTCCTACGAGCAGTACTTC

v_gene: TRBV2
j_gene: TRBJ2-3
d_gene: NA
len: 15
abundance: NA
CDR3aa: CASSPTWRLTDTQYF
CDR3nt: TGTGCCAGCAGCCCCACTTGGAGACTAACAGATACGCAGTATTTT

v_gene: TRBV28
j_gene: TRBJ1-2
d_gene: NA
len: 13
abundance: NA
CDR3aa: CASSLLNTRGYTF
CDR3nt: TGTGCCAGCAGTTTACTCAATACGCGGGGCTACACCTTC

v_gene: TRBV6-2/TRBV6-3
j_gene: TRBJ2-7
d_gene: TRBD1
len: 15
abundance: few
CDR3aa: CASQPPGQETYEQYF
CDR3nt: TGTGCCAGCCAACCACCGGGACAGGAGACCTACGAGCAGTACTTC

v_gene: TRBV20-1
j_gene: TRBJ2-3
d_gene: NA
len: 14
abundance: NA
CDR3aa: CSAKLSVPADTQYF
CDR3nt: TGCAGTGCTAAGCTTTCAGTCCCGGCAGATACGCAGTATTTT

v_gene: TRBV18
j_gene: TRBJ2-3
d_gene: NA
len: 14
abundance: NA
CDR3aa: CASSPPSVRDTQYF
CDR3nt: TGTGCCAGCTCACCACCGTCCGTACGGGATACGCAGTATTTT

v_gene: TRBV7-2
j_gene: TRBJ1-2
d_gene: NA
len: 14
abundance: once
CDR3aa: CASSHPRLSYGYTF
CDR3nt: TGTGCCAGCAGCCACCCCCGCCTTAGCTATGGCTACACCTTC

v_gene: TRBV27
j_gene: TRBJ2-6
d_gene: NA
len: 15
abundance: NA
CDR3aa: CASTPGTLGANVLTF
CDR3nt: TGTGCCAGCACACCCGGGACCTTGGGGGCCAACGTCCTGACTTTC

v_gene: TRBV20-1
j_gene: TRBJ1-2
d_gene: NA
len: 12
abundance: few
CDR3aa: CSAKGQPNGYTF
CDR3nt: TGCAGTGCTAAAGGACAGCCTAATGGCTACACCTTC

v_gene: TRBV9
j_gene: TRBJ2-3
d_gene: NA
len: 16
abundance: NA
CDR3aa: CASSAPGGGSTDTQYF
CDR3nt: TGTGCCAGCAGCGCCCCCGGAGGGGGGTCGACAGATACGCAGTATTTT

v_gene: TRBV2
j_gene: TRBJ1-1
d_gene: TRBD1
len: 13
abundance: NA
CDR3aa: CASRQGGYTEAFF
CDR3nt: TGTGCCAGCAGACAGGGGGGTTACACTGAAGCTTTCTTT

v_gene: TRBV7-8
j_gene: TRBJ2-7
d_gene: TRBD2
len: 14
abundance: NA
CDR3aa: CASSPGLAIVGQYF
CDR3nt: TGTGCCAGCAGCCCGGGACTAGCGATTGTCGGGCAGTACTTC

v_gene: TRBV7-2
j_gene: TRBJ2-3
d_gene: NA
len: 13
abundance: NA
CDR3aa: CASSLVLRDTQYF
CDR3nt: TGTGCCAGCAGCTTAGTCCTACGAGATACGCAGTATTTT

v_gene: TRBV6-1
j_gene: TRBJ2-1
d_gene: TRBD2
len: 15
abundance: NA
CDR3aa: CASRPGLAGANEQFF
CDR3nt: TGTGCCAGCAGACCAGGACTAGCGGGAGCCAATGAGCAGTTCTTC

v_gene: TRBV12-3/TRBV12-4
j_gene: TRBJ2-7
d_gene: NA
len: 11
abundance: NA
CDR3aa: CASSLRNEQYF
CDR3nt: TGTGCCAGCAGTTTGAGGAACGAGCAGTACTTC

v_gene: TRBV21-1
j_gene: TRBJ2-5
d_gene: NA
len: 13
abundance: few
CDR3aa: CAMKGQNQETQYF
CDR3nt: TGTGCCATGAAAGGACAGAACCAAGAGACCCAGTACTTC

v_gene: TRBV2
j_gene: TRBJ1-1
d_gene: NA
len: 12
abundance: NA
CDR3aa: CASSPDNTEAFF
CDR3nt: TGTGCCAGCAGTCCCGATAACACTGAAGCTTTCTTT

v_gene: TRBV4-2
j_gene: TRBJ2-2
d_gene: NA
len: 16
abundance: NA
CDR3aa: CASSPGLEANTGELFF
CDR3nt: TGTGCCAGCAGCCCCGGTCTGGAAGCGAACACCGGGGAGCTGTTTTTT

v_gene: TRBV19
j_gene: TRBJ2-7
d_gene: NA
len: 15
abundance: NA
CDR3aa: CASSISSSEVYEQYF
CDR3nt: TGTGCCAGTAGTATTAGTTCTTCAGAAGTCTACGAGCAGTACTTC

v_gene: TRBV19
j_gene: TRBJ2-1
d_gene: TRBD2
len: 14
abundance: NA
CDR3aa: CASSWSSGSYEQFF
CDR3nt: TGTGCCAGTAGTTGGTCTAGCGGGAGCTATGAGCAGTTCTTC

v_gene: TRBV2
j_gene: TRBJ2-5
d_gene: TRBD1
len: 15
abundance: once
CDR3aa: CASSEATTGGETQYF
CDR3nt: TGTGCCAGCAGTGAAGCAACAACAGGGGGAGAGACCCAGTACTTC

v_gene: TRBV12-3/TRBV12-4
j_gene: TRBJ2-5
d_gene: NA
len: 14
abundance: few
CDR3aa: CASSRQTYQETQYF
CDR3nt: TGTGCCAGCAGCCGACAGACGTACCAAGAGACCCAGTACTTC

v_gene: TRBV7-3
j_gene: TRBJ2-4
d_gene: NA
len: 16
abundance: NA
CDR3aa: CASSPGGPITKNIQYF
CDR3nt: TGTGCCAGCAGCCCTGGGGGACCGATAACCAAAAACATTCAGTACTTC

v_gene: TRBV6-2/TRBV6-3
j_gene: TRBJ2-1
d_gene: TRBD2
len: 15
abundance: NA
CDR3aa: CASSYWGRAHNEQFF
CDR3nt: TGTGCCAGCAGTTACTGGGGGAGGGCCCACAATGAGCAGTTCTTC

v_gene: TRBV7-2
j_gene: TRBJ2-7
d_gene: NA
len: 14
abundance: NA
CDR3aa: CASSQGPGDYEQYF
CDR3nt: TGTGCCAGCAGCCAGGGACCCGGTGACTACGAGCAGTACTTC

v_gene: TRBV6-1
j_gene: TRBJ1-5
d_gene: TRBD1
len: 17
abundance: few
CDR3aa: CASSLGVGQGMGKPQHF
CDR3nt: TGTGCCAGCAGTCTAGGGGTTGGACAGGGAATGGGAAAGCCCCAGCATTTT

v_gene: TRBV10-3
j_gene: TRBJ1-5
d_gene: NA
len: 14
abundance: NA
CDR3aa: CAISEGRGEQPQHF
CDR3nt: TGTGCCATCAGTGAGGGCAGGGGAGAACAGCCCCAGCATTTT

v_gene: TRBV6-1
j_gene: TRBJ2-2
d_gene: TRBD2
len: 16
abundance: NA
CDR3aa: CASSHLAGGGIGELFF
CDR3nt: TGTGCCAGCAGTCATCTGGCGGGAGGTGGAATCGGGGAGCTGTTTTTT

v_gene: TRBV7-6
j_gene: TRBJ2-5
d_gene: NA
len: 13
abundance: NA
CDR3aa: CASSLEWQETQYF
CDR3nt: TGTGCCAGCAGCTTAGAGTGGCAAGAGACCCAGTACTTC

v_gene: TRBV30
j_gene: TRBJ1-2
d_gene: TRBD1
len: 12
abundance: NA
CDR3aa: CAWSRDSYGYTF
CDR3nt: TGTGCCTGGAGCAGGGACAGCTATGGCTACACCTTC

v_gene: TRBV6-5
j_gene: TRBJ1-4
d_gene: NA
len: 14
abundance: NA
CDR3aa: CASSSQGSLERLFF
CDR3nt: TGTGCCAGCAGTTCCCAAGGATCGCTTGAAAGACTGTTTTTT

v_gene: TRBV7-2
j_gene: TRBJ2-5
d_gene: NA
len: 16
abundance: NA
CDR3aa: CASSRGGGGYQETQYF
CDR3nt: TGTGCCAGCAGTCGAGGGGGCGGGGGGTACCAAGAGACCCAGTACTTC

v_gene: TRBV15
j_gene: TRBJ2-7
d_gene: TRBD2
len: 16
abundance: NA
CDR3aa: CATSRDPLGRHSEQYF
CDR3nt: TGTGCCACCAGCAGAGATCCGCTCGGGAGGCACTCCGAGCAGTACTTC

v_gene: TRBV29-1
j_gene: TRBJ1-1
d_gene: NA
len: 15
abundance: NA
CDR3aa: CSASPNKGGNTEAFF
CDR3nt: TGCAGCGCCTCTCCAAACAAGGGGGGTAACACTGAAGCTTTCTTT

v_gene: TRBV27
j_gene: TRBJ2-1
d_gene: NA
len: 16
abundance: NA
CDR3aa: CASSLVGTSSYNEQFF
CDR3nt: TGTGCCAGCAGTTTGGTGGGAACTAGCAGTTACAATGAGCAGTTCTTC

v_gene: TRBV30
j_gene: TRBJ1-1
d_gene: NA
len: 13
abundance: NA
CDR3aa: CAWSATADREAFF
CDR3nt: TGTGCCTGGAGCGCGACAGCGGATAGGGAAGCTTTCTTT

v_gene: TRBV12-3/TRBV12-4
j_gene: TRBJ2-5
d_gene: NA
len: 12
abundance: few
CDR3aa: CASSLTRGTQYF
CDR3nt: TGTGCCAGCAGTTTAACTAGAGGAACCCAGTACTTC

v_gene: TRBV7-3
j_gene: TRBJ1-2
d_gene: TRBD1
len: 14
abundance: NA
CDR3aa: CASSPSRDRVGYTF
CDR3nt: TGTGCCAGCAGCCCGTCCCGGGACAGGGTTGGCTACACCTTC

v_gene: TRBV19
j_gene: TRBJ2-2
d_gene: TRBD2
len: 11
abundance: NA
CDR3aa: CTGRDTGELFF
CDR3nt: TGTACGGGGAGGGACACCGGGGAGCTGTTTTTT

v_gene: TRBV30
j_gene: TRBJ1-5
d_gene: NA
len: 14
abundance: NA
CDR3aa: CAWRSQASGQPQHF
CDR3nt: TGTGCCTGGAGAAGCCAGGCCAGTGGGCAGCCCCAGCATTTT

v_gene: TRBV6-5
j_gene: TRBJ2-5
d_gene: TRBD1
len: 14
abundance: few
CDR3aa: CASSYSQGQETQYF
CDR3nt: TGTGCCAGCAGTTACTCACAGGGGCAAGAGACCCAGTACTTC

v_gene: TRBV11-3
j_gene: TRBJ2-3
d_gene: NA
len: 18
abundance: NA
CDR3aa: CASSLIPTPWTRGDTQYF
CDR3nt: TGTGCCAGCAGCTTAATCCCCACACCGTGGACGAGGGGAGATACGCAGTATTTT

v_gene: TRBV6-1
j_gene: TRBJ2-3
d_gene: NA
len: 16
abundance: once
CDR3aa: CASSDWGQGGRDTQYF
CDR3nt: TGTGCCAGCAGTGACTGGGGACAAGGTGGCCGAGATACGCAGTATTTT

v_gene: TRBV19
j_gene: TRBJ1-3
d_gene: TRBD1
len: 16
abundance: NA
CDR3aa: CASSSTGVRSGNTIYF
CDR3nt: TGTGCCAGTAGTAGCACAGGGGTCCGCAGTGGAAACACCATATATTTT